This is a list of T cell receptor beta chains from one sample in a study of Ad26.COV2.S vaccination and SARS-CoV-2 variants. The assay was immunoSEQ multiplex PCR, and TCRdb's table has in-frame clones only and misses some. In the table there are 350,000 to 500,000 clones, about 92% of which are singletons. Sample: peripheral blood, taken in a trial of Ad26.COV2.S vaccine versus placebo. The receptors were gathered from a person between 18 and 59 years old who received the Ad26.COV2.S COVID-19 vaccine or a placebo. Both conserved end residues are part of each CDR3. D genes are given only for firm matches. Size tells how often a clone was seen (once, few, many) or the class of an expanded clone, and some rows leave it out.

clone_size | d_call | j_call | v_call | cdr3_aa | cdr3_nt
NA | TRBD1 | TRBJ2-7 | TRBV4-3 | CASSQDGTATYEQYF | TGCGCCAGCAGCCAAGACGGGACAGCTACCTACGAGCAGTACTTC
NA | NA | TRBJ2-3 | TRBV2 | CASGRTTSTDTQYF | TGTGCCAGCGGACGAACTACCTCCACAGATACGCAGTATTTT
NA | TRBD2 | TRBJ2-7 | TRBV9 | CASSDSGAPLDEQYF | TGTGCCAGCAGCGATAGCGGGGCGCCATTAGACGAGCAGTACTTC
NA | TRBD1 | TRBJ1-3 | TRBV27 | CASSPLGRGPSGNTIYF | TGTGCCAGCAGTCCGCTGGGCAGGGGGCCTTCTGGAAACACCATATATTTT
NA | TRBD2 | TRBJ2-1 | TRBV27 | CASSLLAGRNEQFF | TGTGCCAGCAGTTTACTAGCGGGACGCAATGAGCAGTTCTTC
NA | NA | TRBJ2-6 | TRBV7-2 | CASSPRLGTISGANVLTF | TGTGCCAGCAGCCCCCGTCTTGGGACAATTTCTGGGGCCAACGTCCTGACTTTC
NA | NA | TRBJ2-3 | TRBV28 | CASSPGDQSTDTQYF | TGTGCCAGCAGTCCAGGCGACCAAAGCACAGATACGCAGTATTTT
NA | NA | TRBJ2-7 | TRBV6-2/TRBV6-3 | CASSYGTRDEQYF | TGTGCCAGCAGTTACGGGACTCGAGACGAGCAGTACTTC
once | NA | TRBJ1-6 | TRBV28 | CATTSGDSPLHF | TGTGCCACGACGAGTGGGGATTCACCCCTCCACTTT
NA | TRBD2 | TRBJ2-1 | TRBV24-1 | CATRPGLGGNEQFF | TGTGCCACCCGCCCGGGACTAGGCGGGAATGAGCAGTTCTTC
NA | TRBD1 | TRBJ2-1 | TRBV12-3/TRBV12-4 | CASSQTGFNEQFF | TGTGCCAGCAGCCAGACAGGGTTCAATGAGCAGTTCTTC
NA | TRBD2 | TRBJ2-7 | TRBV7-2 | CASSFSGGFYEQYF | TGTGCCAGCAGCTTTAGCGGGGGCTTTTACGAGCAGTACTTC
NA | NA | TRBJ2-2 | TRBV10-1 | CASYPLVGTEGSGELFF | TGCGCCAGTTATCCTTTGGTCGGGACGGAGGGGTCCGGGGAGCTGTTTTTT
NA | TRBD2 | TRBJ2-7 | TRBV28 | CASMGTSGLYEQYF | TGTGCCAGCATGGGGACTAGCGGTCTCTACGAGCAGTACTTC
NA | NA | TRBJ2-3 | TRBV28 | CASSPSGGGGADTQYF | TGTGCCAGCAGCCCCTCGGGGGGAGGGGGGGCAGATACGCAGTATTTT
NA | NA | TRBJ2-7 | TRBV13 | CASSFGGLGYEQYF | TGTGCCAGCAGCTTTGGGGGATTGGGATACGAGCAGTACTTC
NA | TRBD1 | TRBJ1-6 | TRBV7-2 | CASREGGATYNSPLHF | TGTGCCAGCAGAGAAGGGGGCGCGACCTATAATTCACCCCTCCACTTT
NA | NA | TRBJ2-3 | TRBV4-2 | CASSQDLATDTQYF | TGTGCCAGCAGCCAAGATCTGGCCACAGATACGCAGTATTTT
NA | NA | TRBJ2-1 | TRBV3-1/TRBV3-2 | CASRDSTHEQFF | TGTGCCAGCAGAGACTCGACGCACGAGCAGTTCTTC
once | NA | TRBJ1-2 | TRBV5-1 | CASSLDGTAGGYTF | TGCGCCAGCAGCTTGGATGGGACCGCGGGGGGCTACACCTTC
NA | TRBD2 | TRBJ2-1 | TRBV7-8 | CASSLSSGRINEQFF | TGTGCCAGCAGCTTAAGTAGCGGGAGAATCAATGAGCAGTTCTTC
NA | NA | TRBJ1-5 | TRBV7-2 | CASSLVVGAGQPQHF | TGTGCCAGCAGCTTAGTCGTGGGGGCCGGTCAGCCCCAGCATTTT
NA | NA | TRBJ2-5 | TRBV6-5 | CASSRLAGETQYF | TGTGCCAGCAGTAGACTGGCTGGGGAGACCCAGTACTTC
NA | TRBD2 | TRBJ2-1 | TRBV7-9 | CASSPLPGLAGVEQFF | TGTGCCAGCAGCCCCCTTCCGGGACTAGCGGGAGTTGAGCAGTTCTTC
NA | NA | TRBJ2-2 | TRBV19 | CASSMRTVNGAPGELFF | TGTGCCAGTAGTATGAGGACGGTAAATGGGGCACCCGGGGAGCTGTTTTTT
NA | NA | TRBJ2-7 | TRBV18 | CASSPGTSGEQYF | TGTGCCAGCTCACCAGGGACTTCTGGCGAGCAGTACTTC
NA | NA | TRBJ2-7 | TRBV29-1 | CSARTGLSYEQYF | TGCAGCGCGAGGACGGGACTTTCCTACGAGCAGTACTTC
NA | TRBD2 | TRBJ2-1 | TRBV7-2 | CASSIPGLAGLYGEQFF | TGTGCCAGCAGCATCCCGGGACTAGCGGGCCTATACGGTGAGCAGTTCTTC
NA | NA | TRBJ1-2 | TRBV30 | CALAGGVGYTF | TGTGCCCTGGCGGGAGGGGTTGGCTACACCTTC
NA | TRBD2 | TRBJ2-1 | TRBV9 | CASSVSPLLAGGNEQFF | TGTGCCAGCAGCGTATCCCCCCTACTAGCGGGTGGAAATGAGCAGTTCTTC
NA | TRBD1 | TRBJ2-5 | TRBV7-2 | CASSAPTGVETQYF | TGTGCCAGCAGCGCCCCCACAGGGGTGGAGACCCAGTACTTC
NA | NA | TRBJ1-1 | TRBV11-2 | CASSSVMNTEAFF | TGTGCCAGCAGTTCAGTCATGAACACTGAAGCTTTCTTT